What follows are 25 T cell receptor beta chains derived from one specimen sequenced in a study of T cells in women clearing cervical HPV infection. Only in-frame clones appear in the TCRdb table, and some are missing; sequencing was by immunoSEQ multiplex PCR. The table counts under 45,000 clones; 4.8% lies in the top ten. Sequencing was done on a sample of blood buffy coat. These TCRs come from a woman aged 18 to 75 with a cervical HPV16 infection that either progressed to CIN3+ or cleared (not recorded which).

As regards this clone: The read comes to an end 3 residues before the CDR3 does, leaving the germline J gene to fill in the end. The V and J genes are TRBV19 and TRBJ1-3; D possibly corresponds to TRBD1 (5 bases). The germline V gene encodes CDR1 LNHDA and CDR2 SQIVND (reference sequence). CDR3 length: 15 amino acids. The V gene lost 9 bases and the J gene lost 0 bases, with 15 bases spanning the gap. CDR3 bases read: TGTGCCAGCTGCGTTGGGGCTCTCTCTGGAAACACC. Translation gives CASCVGALSGNT. The whole CDR3 region reads CASCVGALSGNTIYF.

As regards this clone: The read gets to within 3 residues of the CDR3 end, and the germline J gene fills in the rest. V is TRBV2 and J is TRBJ1-2, with TRBD1 identical over 11 bases. CDR1 is SNHLY and CDR2 is FYNNEI in the germline V gene. V dropped 4 bases and J dropped 4; count of bases not matched to a gene: 5. CDR3 size: 15 residues. The CDR3 DNA, read in part, is TGTGCCAGCAGTGGGGACAGGGGGAGCGGCTATGGC. It encodes CASSGDRGSGYG. The CDR3 in its entirety is CASSGDRGSGYGYTF. Variable domain in full (rest from reference TRBV2 and TRBJ1-2): EPEVTQTPSHQVTQMGQEVILRCVPISNHLYFYWYRQILGQKVEFLVSFYNNEISEKSEIFDDQFSVERPDGSNFTLKIRSTKLEDSAMYFCASSGDRGSGYGYTFGSGTRLTVV.

Of note for this clone: Read sequence stops 3 residues before the CDR3 end, and the germline J gene provides the missing end. The V gene is TRBV19, the J gene TRBJ1-5; 8 bases are shared with TRBD1. V trimming: 1 base; J trimming: 3 bases; junction bases outside the gene matches: 5. This CDR3 is 16 amino acids long. CDR1 is LNHDA and CDR2 is SQIVND in the germline V gene (reference sequence). The CDR3 loop reads CASSIAPTGDNQPQHF. CDR3 DNA (partial): TGTGCCAGTAGTATAGCCCCGACAGGGGACAATCAGCCC.

With respect to this clone: The read halts 3 residues ahead of the CDR3 end, with the missing end drawn from the germline J gene. This rearrangement joins TRBV7-9 to TRBJ1-6; D possibly corresponds to TRBD1 (5 bases). V was pared by 1 base and J by 7 bases, with 8 bases between. CDR1 SEHNR and CDR2 FQNEAQ come from the germline V gene (reference sequence). The CDR3 is 14 residues long. Incomplete CDR3 DNA: TGTGCCAGCAGCTTAGACCGGGGGAATTCACCC. Residues: CASSLDRGNSP. The whole CDR3 reads CASSLDRGNSPLHF.

A remark on this clone: The missing CDR3 end, 3 residues past where the read stops, is filled in from the germline J gene. The rearrangement uses TRBV13 and TRBJ1-2; TRBD1 is a possible D gene (6 bases). The germline CDR1 and CDR2 sequences are PRHDT and FYEKMQ (reference sequence). The CDR3 contains 15 residues. The ends were cut back, 3 bases at V and 1 base at J, with 12 bases in the middle. The CDR3 protein is CASSLWTAINYGYTF. The part of the CDR3 DNA that was read is TGTGCCAGCAGCTTGTGGACAGCGATTAACTATGGC. Full variable domain (missing parts from reference TRBV13 and TRBJ1-2): AAGVIQSPRHLIKEKRETATLKCYPIPRHDTVYWYQQGPGQDPQFLISFYEKMQSDKGSIPDRFSAQQFSDYHSELNMSSLELGDSALYFCASSLWTAINYGYTFGSGTRLTVV.

In the case of this clone: The read ends 3 residues before the CDR3 terminus; that terminus is restored from the germline J gene. V gene TRBV6-1 combines with J gene TRBJ1-1; 7 positions agree with TRBD1. The germline gives CDR1 MNHNS, CDR2 SASEGT. The CDR3 extends over 12 amino acids. V was pared by 4 bases and J by 6 bases, with 2 bases of the junction left unmatched. CDR3 protein: CASSVTGAEAFF. The CDR3 DNA, read in part, is TGTGCCAGCAGTGTAACAGGGGCTGAA.

A remark on this clone: Sequencing ends 3 residues short of the CDR3 end; the germline J gene provides the rest. The gene calls are TRBV20-1 and TRBJ2-7; 10 bases are shared with TRBD1. The germline gives CDR1 DFQATT, CDR2 SNEGSKA (reference sequence). There are 13 residues in the CDR3. The junction had 0 bases not matched to a gene; V was cut back by 3 bases and J by 1 base. CDR3 bases read: TGCAGTGCTAGGGGACAGGGGTCCTACGAG. It encodes CSARGQGSYE. Given in full, the CDR3 is CSARGQGSYEQYF.

Points on this clone: The read terminates 3 residues ahead of where the CDR3 ends, so the germline J gene completes it. The J gene is TRBJ1-1, the V gene TRBV6-1; 10 bases agree with TRBD1. With 2 bases clipped from V and 1 base from J, the junction kept 10 bases outside the gene matches. Looked up from germline, CDR1 is MNHNS and CDR2 is SASEGT. The CDR3 runs 18 residues. The CDR3 region is CASSEPLDRGFANTEAFF. The sequenced CDR3 bases are TGTGCCAGCAGTGAACCATTGGACAGGGGGTTTGCGAACACTGAA.

CDR3 DNA (partial): TGTGCCAGCAGCCCGGGGACTAGCGGCACAGATACG. This translates into CASSPGTSGTDT. The complete CDR3 sequence is CASSPGTSGTDTQYF. The chain employs TRBV7-6 and TRBJ2-3; 10 nucleotides line up with TRBD2. The read falls 3 residues short of the CDR3 end, and the missing part is taken from the germline J gene. The CDR3 runs to 15 residues. The V gene's germline CDR1 is SGHVS and CDR2 FNYEAQ. The junction had 3 bases not matched to a gene; V was cut back by 5 bases and J by 1 base.

According to its frequency, this clone is medium-sized. The missing CDR3 end, 3 residues past where the read stops, is filled in from the germline J gene. The V and J genes are TRBV7-6 and TRBJ2-5; D is uncertain. The V end was cut by 2 bases, the J end by 1 base, with 8 bases between. The CDR3 has 14 amino acids. CDR1 SGHVS and CDR2 FNYEAQ come from the germline V gene. The part of the CDR3 DNA that was read is TGTGCCAGCAGCTTAACAACCTCCCAAGAGACC. Amino acids: CASSLTTSQET. The CDR3 reads in full as CASSLTTSQETQYF.

A word on this clone: The read finishes 3 residues shy of the CDR3 end, and the germline J gene is used to complete it. The J gene is TRBJ2-3, the V gene TRBV5-4, with a possible D match to TRBD1 (8 bases). Germline V gene data show CDR1 as SGHNT and CDR2 as YYREEE (reference sequence). The V end lost 3 bases, the J end lost 5 bases, and 16 bases lay between the germline ends. There are 15 residues in the CDR3. Incomplete CDR3 DNA: TGTGCCAGCAGCTCCCGACAGGGGAGGGTAGATACG. Amino acid sequence: CASSSRQGRVDT. The entire CDR3 sequence reads CASSSRQGRVDTQYF.

Regarding this clone: The read halts 3 residues ahead of the CDR3 end, with the missing end drawn from the germline J gene. V gene TRBV5-1 combines with J gene TRBJ2-2, with a weak D call TRBD1 (6 bases). V lost 6 bases and J lost 2, with 14 bases in between. The CDR3 spans 15 residues. The germline V gene encodes CDR1 SGHRS and CDR2 YFSETQ. CDR3 amino acids: CASTLRTENTGELFF. CDR3 bases read: TGCGCCAGCACCTTACGGACAGAAAACACCGGGGAG.

In the case of this clone: Read coverage stops 3 residues before the CDR3 terminus; the germline J gene supplies the remainder. The V gene is TRBV10-3, the J gene TRBJ1-2, with D unclear. Trimming left V 0 bases short and J 4 bases short, with 6 bases between. The CDR3 runs to 13 residues. Germline V gene data show CDR1 as ENHRY and CDR2 as SYGVKD. Partial CDR3 DNA: TGTGCCATCAGTGAGTCCGGTCCCTATGGC. Translating it yields CAISESGPYG. The whole CDR3 protein reads CAISESGPYGYTF.

Notes on this clone: The observed sequence ends 3 residues before the CDR3 terminus, with the missing tail filled in from the germline J gene. This chain links TRBV5-4 with TRBJ1-2; D may be TRBD1 (6 bases). The CDR3 has 13 residues. V was pared by 0 bases and J by 5 bases, with 8 bases between. Germline assignment: CDR1 SGHNT and CDR2 YYREEE (reference sequence). Incomplete CDR3 DNA: TGTGCCAGCAGCTTGGAGGGGGTATATGGC. Its protein product is CASSLEGVYG. The whole CDR3 protein is CASSLEGVYGYTF.

Concerning this clone itself: The observed sequence ends 3 residues before the CDR3 terminus, with the missing tail filled in from the germline J gene. The chain recombines TRBV10-3 with TRBJ2-5; TRBD1 might be the D (5 bases). CDR3 size: 14 residues. CDR1 is ENHRY, CDR2 SYGVKD, per germline. The V and J ends lost 2 bases and 0 bases respectively, with 7 bases between them. CDR3 bases read: TGTGCCATCAGTGAGAGCAGGGACCAAGAGACC. Encoded protein: CAISESRDQET. The full CDR3 protein reads CAISESRDQETQYF.

A remark on this clone: Sequencing ends 3 residues short of the CDR3 end; the germline J gene provides the rest. This chain connects TRBV5-1 to TRBJ2-3; the D gene is possibly TRBD1 (6 bases). Germline CDR1 is SGHRS and CDR2 is YFSETQ. The length of the CDR3 is 15 residues. Trimming shortened V by 10 bases and J by 4 bases, and 22 bases separated the two germline ends. The CDR3 bases that were read are TGCGCCGGCTCCGCCCGGTCAGGGGATCCAGATACG. Translated, it gives CAGSARSGDPDT. The whole CDR3 protein is CAGSARSGDPDTQYF.

Comment on this clone: The CDR3 end falls 3 residues outside the read, so it is completed with the germline J gene. J is TRBJ1-6 and V is TRBV25-1; tentative D call: TRBD1 (6 bases). Germline CDR1 is MGHDK and CDR2 is SYGVNS. The ends were cut back, 4 bases at V and 7 bases at J, with 11 bases in the middle. The CDR3 length is 14 residues. The CDR3 bases that were read are TGTGCCAGCAGTGCACAGGGAAGAAATTCACCC. This encodes CASSAQGRNSP. The whole CDR3 protein reads CASSAQGRNSPLHF.

A word on this clone: The CDR3 end falls 3 residues outside the read, so it is completed with the germline J gene. The chain has TRBV5-1 and TRBJ2-7; TRBD2 matches 9 bases. The CDR3 loop spans 13 amino acids. V gave up 8 bases and J gave up 5 bases; unmatched junction bases: 8. The V gene's germline CDR1 is SGHRS and CDR2 YFSETQ. CDR3 protein: CASSGGRGDEQYF. CDR3 DNA (partial): TGCGCCAGTAGCGGGGGCAGGGGCGACGAG.

In the case of this clone: The read ends 3 residues early relative to the CDR3; the germline J gene fills the gap. This sequence joins TRBV9 and TRBJ1-2; the match to TRBD1 covers 9 bases. The length of the CDR3 is 12 residues. The V and J ends lost 7 bases and 7 bases, in that order; junction bases with no gene match: 5. Looked up from germline, CDR1 is SGDLS and CDR2 is YYNGEE. Partial CDR3 DNA: TGTGCCAGCTGGGGACAGGGAAGTGGC. Amino acids: CASWGQGSG. The complete CDR3 reads CASWGQGSGYTF. The full variable domain, completed using reference TRBV9 and TRBJ1-2, is DSGVTQTPKHLITATGQRVTLRCSPRSGDLSVYWYQQSLDQGLQFLIQYYNGEERAKGNILERFSAQQFPDLHSELNLSSLELGDSALYFCASWGQGSGYTFGSGTRLTVV.

As concerns this clone: The read terminates 3 residues ahead of where the CDR3 ends, so the germline J gene completes it. V and J are TRBV20-1 and TRBJ2-1; maybe TRBD2 (6 bases). Germline V gene sequence: CDR1 DFQATT, CDR2 SNEGSKA (reference sequence). V was cut by 6 bases and J by 0 bases, with 21 bases left in between. This CDR3 has 17 amino acids. The CDR3: CSAHHAGLNRSYNEQFF. Incomplete CDR3 DNA: TGCAGTGCCCACCACGCGGGACTTAACCGCTCCTACAATGAG.

Worth noting for this clone: Sequencing ends 3 residues short of the CDR3 end; the germline J gene provides the rest. The chain uses TRBV6-4 and TRBJ2-5; 11 bases match TRBD1. CDR1 and CDR2 (germline): MRHNA, SNTAGT. The CDR3 sequence is 17 residues long. The trim removed 4 bases at V and 4 bases at J, leaving 11 bases unmatched. Partial CDR3 DNA: TGTGCCAGCAGTGGCTCCCCGGGAGGGACAGGGGGAGAGACC. Translation: CASSGSPGGTGGET. The CDR3 in its entirety is CASSGSPGGTGGETQYF.

CDR3: CASSEPNQPQHF. The sequenced part of the CDR3 DNA is TGTGCCAGCAGCGAGCCGAACCAGCCC. The V call is TRBV4-2, the J call TRBJ1-5; unclear D gene. The CDR3 is cut off 3 residues early in the read; its end comes from the germline J gene. The length of the CDR3 is 12 residues. Germline CDR1 and CDR2: LGHNA and YNFKEQ. V shed 5 bases and J shed 7 bases, with 9 bases lying between them.

As to this clone: The read ends 3 residues early relative to the CDR3; the germline J gene fills the gap. V is TRBV20-1 and J is TRBJ1-6; the match to TRBD1 covers 8 bases. The germline CDR1 and CDR2 sequences are DFQATT and SNEGSKA (reference sequence). V gave up 2 bases and J gave up 10 bases; unmatched junction bases: 7. CDR3 length: 14 amino acids. The covered CDR3 bases are TGCAGTGCTAGATTCACAGGGGGAGACTCACCC. Its translation: CSARFTGGDSP. In full, the CDR3 is CSARFTGGDSPLHF.

As for this clone: One junction end does not reproduce the germline sequence, and a read error may be involved. The read comes to an end 3 residues before the CDR3 does, leaving the germline J gene to fill in the end. This chain connects TRBV10-2 to TRBJ2-2, with 8 bases that match TRBD1. CDR3 size: 16 residues. Germline V CDR1 and CDR2: WSHSY, SAAADI. This chain's CDR3 is CASRGQGSTKTGELFF. The sequenced part of the CDR3 DNA is TGCGCCAGCAGAGGACAGGGAAGTACGAAGACCGGGGAG.

Worth noting for this clone: Read sequence stops 3 residues before the CDR3 end, and the germline J gene provides the missing end. The rearrangement joins TRBV24-1 to TRBJ2-3; D might be TRBD2 (5 bases). V lost 3 bases and J 0 bases, leaving 12 bases between the germline ends. CDR3 size: 16 residues. Germline assignment: CDR1 KGHDR and CDR2 SFDVKD. Partial CDR3 DNA: TGTGCCACCAGTGATCCAGCGGCGGGTAGCACAGATACG. This codes for CATSDPAAGSTDT. Given in full, the CDR3 is CATSDPAAGSTDTQYF.